Presented here are 28 T cell receptor beta chains from one specimen sequenced in a study of glioma-infiltrating T cells after dendritic cell vaccination. Time point here: after dendritic cell vaccination, including at tumor progression/relapse. TCRdb keeps only in-frame clones here, not all; method: immunoSEQ multiplex PCR. The sample has 90,000 or so clones, 75% to 85% seen once; the top ten hold roughly 2.1%. This specimen was blood, taken after dendritic cell vaccination. The source of these receptors is a human donor with glioblastoma.

The chain combines TRBV7-3 with TRBJ2-1; 9 nucleotides line up with TRBD2. CDR3 length: 17 amino acids. Germline CDR1 reads SGHTA; CDR2 reads FQGTGA. The V and J ends lost 5 bases and 3 bases, in that order; junction bases with no gene match: 11. The CDR3 sequence is CASSKSSSGILYNEQFF. The CDR3 DNA reads as TGTGCCAGCAGCAAATCTTCTAGCGGGATTCTCTACAATGAGCAGTTCTTC.

This chain connects TRBV5-6 to TRBJ1-2; D remains ambiguous. The CDR3 contains 13 residues. Looked up from germline, CDR1 is SGHDT and CDR2 is YYEEEE. V gave up 0 bases and J gave up 8 bases, with 11 bases separating them. CDR3 amino acids: CASSLGGVEGYTF. CDR3 in DNA: TGTGCCAGCAGCTTGGGGGGAGTCGAAGGCTACACCTTC.

This clone has just one count. The genes are TRBV7-2 and TRBJ2-7, with D hard to call. Germline V gives CDR1 SGHTA, CDR2 FQGNSA. CDR3 size: 16 residues. V was trimmed by 0 bases and J by 0 bases, leaving 12 bases between them. CDR3 coding DNA: TGTGCCAGCAGCTTAGCTTCCTGGGCCAGCTCCTACGAGCAGTACGTC. Amino acid sequence: CASSLASWASSYEQYV.

This clone has a handful of counts. The chain joins TRBV5-1 to TRBJ1-3; D is ambiguous. The V and J ends lost 0 bases and 0 bases respectively, with 4 bases between them. The CDR3 runs to 14 residues. The V gene's germline CDR1 is SGHRS and CDR2 YFSETQ. CDR3 protein: CASSLDSSGNTIYF. DNA of the CDR3: TGCGCCAGCAGCTTGGACAGCTCTGGAAACACCATATATTTT.

The V call is TRBV7-8, the J call TRBJ2-5, with 9 bases aligning to TRBD1. Germline trimming cut 1 base from V and 5 bases from J; bases unmatched to any gene: 5. Germline loops: CDR1 SGHVS, CDR2 FQNEAQ. This CDR3 is built from 15 residues. The CDR3 spells CASSLGTGELETQYF. CDR3 DNA: TGTGCCAGCAGCTTAGGGACAGGGGAGTTGGAGACCCAGTACTTC.

V gene TRBV29-1 combines with J gene TRBJ1-1; maybe TRBD1 (6 bases). The CDR3 totals 13 residues. From germline, CDR1 is SQVTM and CDR2 ANQGSEA. V gave up 7 bases and J gave up 1 base, with 13 bases separating them. The chain's CDR3 is CSANGQPNTEAFF. The CDR3 nucleotides are TGCAGCGCCAACGGACAGCCGAACACTGAAGCTTTCTTT.

This chain uses TRBV7-4 with TRBJ2-7, with D possibly TRBD2 on 6 matching bases. Between the trimmed V and J ends, which lost 3 bases and 3 bases, there was a span of 9 bases. The CDR3 totals 13 residues. CDR1 is SGHVT and CDR2 is SQSDAQ in the germline V gene. The CDR3 reads CASSFRDCYEQYV. DNA for the CDR3: TGTGCCAGCAGCTTTAGGGACTGCTACGAGCAGTACGTC.

This chain joins TRBV2 and TRBJ1-1; TRBD1 might be the D (5 bases). Trimming pared 1 base from V and 4 bases from J, leaving 10 bases between. This CDR3 is built from 14 residues. Germline V gives CDR1 SNHLY, CDR2 FYNNEI. The CDR3 coding sequence is TGTGCCAGCAGTGAAGGCACAGGCTCCACTGAAGCTTTCTTT. Translated: CASSEGTGSTEAFF.

The chain has TRBV9 and TRBJ1-6, with D tentatively TRBD1 (5 bases). The germline V gene encodes CDR1 SGDLS and CDR2 YYNGEE. The length of the CDR3 is 15 residues. V was shortened by 0 bases and J by 7 bases, with 11 bases between the two germline ends. The CDR3 loop reads CASSVADAGNSPLHF. The CDR3 bases are TGTGCCAGCAGCGTAGCTGACGCAGGGAATTCACCCCTCCACTTT.

The chain links TRBV27 to TRBJ1-5; 7 nucleotides agree with TRBD1. CDR3 length: 14 amino acids. Unmatched junction bases numbered 7, after V lost 4 bases and J lost 7 bases. Germline values: CDR1 MNHEY, CDR2 SMNVEV (reference sequence). This chain's CDR3 is CASSSHGTAQPQHF. Written as DNA, the CDR3 is TGTGCCAGCAGTTCCCACGGGACAGCACAGCCCCAGCATTTT.

The J gene is TRBJ1-2, the V gene TRBV6-6, with 8 bases identical to TRBD1. Germline lookup yields CDR1 MNHNY and CDR2 SVGAGI (reference sequence). The CDR3 runs to 15 residues. Germline trimming cut 2 bases from V and 3 bases from J; bases unmatched to any gene: 5. The CDR3 here is CASSYGAGGDYGYTF. Here the CDR3 DNA reads TGTGCCAGCAGTTACGGGGCAGGGGGCGACTATGGCTACACCTTC.

This sequence joins TRBV7-3 and TRBJ2-3; 11 positions agree with TRBD2. The CDR3 runs 16 residues. Germline V CDR1 and CDR2: SGHTA, FQGTGA. J lost 1 base, V lost 5 bases, and 5 bases had no gene match. The CDR3 DNA reads as TGTGCCAGCAGCCAGACTAGCGGGACTGGCACAGATACGCAGTATTTT. Its protein is CASSQTSGTGTDTQYF.

The chain has TRBV6-1 and TRBJ2-5, with 11 bases lining up with TRBD2. This CDR3 has 15 amino acids. The germline V gene encodes CDR1 MNHNS and CDR2 SASEGT. V shed 4 bases and J 5 bases; nucleotides not matched to a gene: 6. CDR3 amino acids: CASSVGSGRGETQYF. The DNA of the CDR3 is TGTGCCAGCAGTGTGGGTAGCGGGAGGGGGGAGACCCAGTACTTC.

The rearrangement uses TRBV19 and TRBJ1-1; the D gene is possibly TRBD1 (5 bases). The CDR3 runs 13 residues. From germline, CDR1 is LNHDA and CDR2 SQIVND (reference sequence). V lost 4 bases and J lost 3, with 9 bases in between. The CDR3 spells CASSKGWDTEAFF. DNA for the CDR3: TGTGCCAGTAGTAAGGGGTGGGACACTGAAGCTTTCTTT.

The chain employs TRBV6-1 and TRBJ1-2, with TRBD1 matching 8 bases. The CDR3 is made up of 13 amino acids. Germline V gene sequence: CDR1 MNHNS, CDR2 SASEGT. V shed 8 bases and J 4 bases; nucleotides not matched to a gene: 6. The CDR3 nucleotides read TGTGCCAGCTGCAAGGACAGGGTCTATGGCTACACCTTC. Translation gives CASCKDRVYGYTF.

The chain recombines TRBV6-1 with TRBJ2-3, with 11 nucleotides matching TRBD1. The V gene's germline CDR1 is MNHNS and CDR2 SASEGT. After removal of 4 bases from V and 4 bases from J, the junction contained 7 bases not matched to a gene. The CDR3 sequence is 16 residues long. The CDR3 nucleotides are TGTGCCAGCAGTGCCCCACCGGGACAGGGGGCAGATACGCAGTATTTT. Translated: CASSAPPGQGADTQYF.

The chain is built from TRBV19 and TRBJ2-5; TRBD2 agrees at 12 bases. Germline V gene data show CDR1 as LNHDA and CDR2 as SQIVND (reference sequence). V shed 4 bases and J 4 bases; nucleotides not matched to a gene: 7. CDR3 length: 16 residues. The CDR3 DNA reads as TGTGCCAGTAGTAAAACTCTAGCGGGAGGGGCAGAGACCCAGTACTTC. It yields the protein CASSKTLAGGAETQYF. The full variable domain, its missing parts supplied by reference TRBV19 and TRBJ2-5, is DGGITQSPKYLFRKEGQNVTLSCEQNLNHDAMYWYRQDPGQGLRLIYYSQIVNDFQKGDIAEGYSVSREKKESFPLTVTSAQKNPTAFYLCASSKTLAGGAETQYFGPGTRLLVL.

The J gene is TRBJ2-7, the V gene TRBV6-1, with 9 bases fitting TRBD1. CDR3 length: 15 amino acids. CDR1 and CDR2 from the germline V gene are MNHNS and SASEGT. J lost 5 bases, V lost 0 bases, and 5 bases had no gene match. The CDR3 spells CASSEAPWTGDEQYF. CDR3 coding DNA: TGTGCCAGCAGTGAAGCACCTTGGACAGGGGACGAGCAGTACTTC.

The CDR3 DNA sequence: TGTGCCTGGAGCGTCGGACGGGGGGCAGGCGAGACCCAGTACTTC. It yields the protein CAWSVGRGAGETQYF. The V call is TRBV30, the J call TRBJ2-5; tentatively, D is TRBD2 (7 bases). This CDR3 is built from 15 residues. Germline lookup yields CDR1 GTSNPN and CDR2 SVGIG (reference sequence). V was trimmed by 3 bases and J by 5 bases, leaving 19 bases between them. The full variable domain, completed using reference TRBV30 and TRBJ2-5, is SQTIHQWPATLVQPVGSPLSLECTVEGTSNPNLYWYRQAAGRGLQLLFYSVGIGQISSEVPQNLSASRPQDRQFILSSKKLLLSDSGFYLCAWSVGRGAGETQYFGPGTRLLVL.

V is TRBV6-5 and J is TRBJ1-1; 9 nucleotides line up with TRBD1. The germline CDR1 and CDR2 sequences are MNHEY and SVGAGI. With 5 bases clipped from V and 9 bases from J, the junction kept 10 bases outside the gene matches. CDR3 length equals 14 residues. CDR3 coding DNA: TGTGCCAGCAGTCACTTATCCGGGACAGGGAAAGCTTTCTTT. Amino acids: CASSHLSGTGKAFF.

This clone was seen repeatedly, ten times or more. The chain uses TRBV6-1 and TRBJ2-7, with TRBD1 matching 9 bases. Unmatched junction bases numbered 8, after V lost 7 bases and J lost 4 bases. CDR1 and CDR2 (germline): MNHNS, SASEGT. This CDR3 contains 14 residues. CDR3 nucleotide sequence: TGTGCCAGCACCCAGGGACAGGGAATTTACGAGCAGTACGTC. Protein product: CASTQGQGIYEQYV.

This sequence joins TRBV5-6 and TRBJ2-2, with no clear D. Germline values: CDR1 SGHDT, CDR2 YYEEEE. V lost 4 bases, J lost 6 bases, and 16 bases lay in between. The CDR3 covers 15 residues. CDR3 protein: CASSQDRRVAGELFF. The CDR3 nucleotides are TGTGCCAGCAGCCAAGACCGCCGGGTCGCCGGGGAGCTGTTTTTT.

This clone was seen a handful of times. The chain carries TRBV6-1 and TRBJ2-3; 9 bases agree with TRBD2. V trimming: 7 bases; J trimming: 11 bases; junction bases outside the gene matches: 13. The CDR3 covers 14 residues. Germline assignment: CDR1 MNHNS and CDR2 SASEGT. CDR3 DNA: TGTGCCAGCATTGCGGGCGGGAGGGCTTCAAGGCAGTATTTT. Amino acid sequence: CASIAGGRASRQYF.

The rearrangement uses TRBV30 and TRBJ1-4; D is possibly TRBD1 (5 bases). The CDR3 runs 12 residues. The V end was cut by 4 bases, the J end by 8 bases, with 11 bases between. Germline CDR1 and CDR2: GTSNPN and SVGIG (reference sequence). The CDR3 sequence is CAWKWGGEKLFF. As DNA, the CDR3 is TGTGCCTGGAAGTGGGGCGGAGAAAAACTGTTTTTT.

The chain has TRBV4-2 and TRBJ2-2; 10 positions agree with TRBD2. CDR3 length: 17 amino acids. After removal of 0 bases from V and 4 bases from J, the junction contained 5 bases not matched to a gene. The germline V gene encodes CDR1 LGHNA and CDR2 YNFKEQ. Here the CDR3 reads CASSQETSGSGTGELFF. CDR3 DNA sequence: TGTGCCAGCAGCCAAGAGACTAGCGGGTCGGGCACCGGGGAGCTGTTTTTT.

The J gene is TRBJ1-4, the V gene TRBV15; maybe TRBD1 (6 bases). Germline V gene data show CDR1 as LNHNV and CDR2 as YYDKDF (reference sequence). The CDR3 is 16 residues long. The V gene lost 3 bases and the J gene lost 8 bases, with 19 bases spanning the gap. CDR3 DNA: TGTGCCACCAGCAGGGGGGAAAACAGGGTTCAAGAAAAACTGTTTTTT. Protein sequence: CATSRGENRVQEKLFF. Combining the CDR3 with reference TRBV15 and TRBJ1-4 gives the whole variable domain DAMVIQNPRYQVTQFGKPVTLSCSQTLNHNVMYWYQQKSSQAPKLLFHYYDKDFNNEADTPDNFQSRRPNTSFCFLDIRSPGLGDTAMYLCATSRGENRVQEKLFFGSGTQLSVL.

CDR3 amino acids: CASSDSGGYGYTF. The CDR3 nucleotides read TGTGCCAGCAGTGACTCCGGTGGCTATGGCTACACCTTC. The V and J genes are TRBV4-2 and TRBJ1-2; unclear D gene. Germline-derived CDR1 and CDR2 are LGHNA and YNFKEQ. V lost 6 bases and J 4 bases, leaving 12 bases between the germline ends. The CDR3 consists of 13 residues.

This chain links TRBV7-7 with TRBJ1-3; 7 bases are shared with TRBD1. Germline V gene lookup returns CDR1 SSHAT and CDR2 FNYEAQ (reference sequence). The CDR3 is 16 residues long. The trim removed 5 bases at V and 0 bases at J, leaving 7 bases unmatched. CDR3 amino acids: CASSPMTGSSGNTIYF. CDR3 nucleotides: TGTGCCAGCAGCCCAATGACAGGGAGCTCTGGAAACACCATATATTTT.